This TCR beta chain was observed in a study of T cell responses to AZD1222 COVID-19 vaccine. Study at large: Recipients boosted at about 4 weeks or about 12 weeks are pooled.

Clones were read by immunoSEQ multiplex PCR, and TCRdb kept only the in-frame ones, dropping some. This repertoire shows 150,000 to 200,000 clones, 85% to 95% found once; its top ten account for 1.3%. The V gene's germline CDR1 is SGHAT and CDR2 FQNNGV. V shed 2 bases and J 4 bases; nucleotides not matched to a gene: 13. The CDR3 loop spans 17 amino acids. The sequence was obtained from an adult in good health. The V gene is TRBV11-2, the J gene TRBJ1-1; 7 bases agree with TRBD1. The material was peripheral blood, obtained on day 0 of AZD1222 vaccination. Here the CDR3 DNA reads TGTGCCAGCAGCTTAAGAGGGTACAGGGGTGAGGGCACTGAAGCTTTCTTT. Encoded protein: CASSLRGYRGEGTEAFF.